What follows are 24 T cell receptor beta chains derived from one specimen sequenced in a study of PD-L1 blockade in urothelial cancer. Assay used: immunoSEQ multiplex PCR; TCRdb lists only in-frame clones, some missing. The sample contains 29,000 or so clones, about 89% of which appear only once. Sequenced material: PBMCs, taken around atezolizumab (anti-PD-L1) treatment. The receptors shown here come from a man over 45 with urothelial cancer.

The rearrangement uses TRBV27 and TRBJ2-7; TRBD1 might be the D (5 bases). Germline V gene sequence: CDR1 MNHEY, CDR2 SMNVEV (reference sequence). This CDR3 comprises 15 residues. V shed 5 bases and J shed 2 bases, with 16 bases lying between them. The CDR3 protein is CASSPDPGLTYEQYF. CDR3 DNA sequence: TGTGCCAGCAGTCCCGACCCAGGGTTGACCTACGAGCAGTACTTC.

The rearrangement uses TRBV5-1 and TRBJ2-2, with 7 bases aligning to TRBD2. With V trimmed by 5 bases and J by 6 bases, 7 bases remained unmatched. CDR1 is SGHRS and CDR2 is YFSETQ in the germline V gene. There are 14 residues in the CDR3. The CDR3 here is CASRKEGGSGELFF. The CDR3 region has the DNA TGCGCCAGCAGGAAAGAGGGAGGGTCCGGGGAGCTGTTTTTT.

The chain joins TRBV10-2 to TRBJ2-1; TRBD2 matches at 8 bases. After removal of 4 bases from V and 4 bases from J, the junction contained 18 bases not matched to a gene. The V gene's germline CDR1 is WSHSY and CDR2 SAAADI. The CDR3 consists of 19 residues. The CDR3 region is CASSGGSGGLLRSYNEQFF. In DNA, the CDR3 is TGCGCCAGCAGTGGAGGGAGCGGGGGATTGCTCCGGTCTTACAATGAGCAGTTCTTC.

This clone appeared once. This chain connects TRBV27 to TRBJ2-1, with 7 positions matching TRBD2. Germline lookup yields CDR1 MNHEY and CDR2 SMNVEV (reference sequence). The V and J ends lost 4 bases and 2 bases, in that order; junction bases with no gene match: 8. This CDR3 region has 16 residues. The CDR3 DNA follows: TGTGCCAGCAGTTCCCCGACTAGCTCCACCTACAATGAGCAGTTCTTC. It encodes CASSSPTSSTYNEQFF.

The CDR3 protein is CASSGAGGAQGTDTQYF. DNA for the CDR3: TGTGCCAGCAGCGGCGCGGGGGGGGCTCAGGGCACAGATACGCAGTATTTT. This sequence joins TRBV5-4 and TRBJ2-3; TRBD2 aligns across 9 bases. The junction had 10 bases not matched to a gene; V was cut back by 4 bases and J by 1 base. The germline V gene has CDR1 SGHNT and CDR2 YYREEE (reference sequence). The CDR3 loop spans 17 amino acids.

This clone showed up just once. The chain couples TRBV18 to TRBJ1-1; weak D call: TRBD1 (6 bases). Trimming took off 2 bases at V and 4 bases at J, with 11 bases between the two ends. This CDR3 spans 14 amino acids. Germline V gives CDR1 KGHSH, CDR2 LQKENI. The CDR3 spells CASSPSRTATEAFF. In DNA, the CDR3 is TGTGCCAGCTCACCATCCCGGACAGCCACTGAAGCTTTCTTT.

The chain joins TRBV5-1 to TRBJ1-1; D is uncertain. V lost 0 bases to trimming and J lost 0 bases, with 6 bases between them. Germline V gene data show CDR1 as SGHRS and CDR2 as YFSETQ. The CDR3 length is 14 residues. CDR3 nucleotide sequence: TGCGCCAGCAGCTTGGGCTCTATGAACACTGAAGCTTTCTTT. Translation gives CASSLGSMNTEAFF.

This chain links TRBV5-4 with TRBJ2-2; no reliable D call. Germline V gene sequence: CDR1 SGHNT, CDR2 YYREEE (reference sequence). This CDR3 is built from 12 residues. Trimming took off 0 bases at V and 13 bases at J, with 10 bases between the two ends. The CDR3 bases are TGTGCCAGCAGCTTGGACTACGGTCGGCTGTTTTTT. Translated: CASSLDYGRLFF. The full variable domain, with the rest looked up from reference TRBV5-4 and TRBJ2-2, is ETGVTQSPTHLIKTRGQQVTLRCSSQSGHNTVSWYQQALGQGPQFIFQYYREEENGRGNFPPRFSGLQFPNYSSELNVNALELDDSALYLCASSLDYGRLFFGEGSRLTVL.

The chain employs TRBV9 and TRBJ2-7, with 9 bases that match TRBD1. Germline values: CDR1 SGDLS, CDR2 YYNGEE. The CDR3 has 16 residues. V gave up 3 bases and J gave up 2 bases; unmatched junction bases: 9. The CDR3 DNA sequence: TGTGCCAGCAGCGCCAAACAGGGGGCCTTCACCTACGAGCAGTACTTC. It translates to CASSAKQGAFTYEQYF.

This chain uses TRBV7-9 with TRBJ1-1; 9 nucleotides line up with TRBD1. Per the germline V gene, CDR1 is SEHNR and CDR2 is FQNEAQ (reference sequence). The CDR3 has 13 residues. V lost 5 bases to trimming and J lost 4 bases; unmatched junction nucleotides: 2. In DNA, the CDR3 is TGTGCCAGCAGCCCGACAGGGGGCACTGAAGCTTTCTTT. Protein: CASSPTGGTEAFF.

This clone has just a few counts. The J gene is TRBJ2-6, the V gene TRBV2; D gene ambiguous. Germline V CDR1 and CDR2: SNHLY, FYNNEI. The V and J ends lost 6 bases and 0 bases respectively, with 6 bases between them. The CDR3 contains 14 residues. CDR3 sequence (DNA): TGTGCCAGCAGCATTGTCTCTGGGGCCAACGTCCTGACTTTC. Translated: CASSIVSGANVLTF.

A few counts support this clone. V gene TRBV5-1 combines with J gene TRBJ2-1; 15 nucleotides line up with TRBD2. CDR1 is SGHRS, CDR2 YFSETQ, per germline. This CDR3 is 16 amino acids long. Trimming cost V 4 bases and J 8 bases; bases outside gene matches: 7. The CDR3 bases are TGCGCCAGCAGCGGGGGACTAGCGGGAGGAGCCGATGAGCAGTTCTTC. Translating gives CASSGGLAGGADEQFF.

This sequence joins TRBV13 and TRBJ2-3, with a weak D call TRBD1 (5 bases). Germline CDR1 reads PRHDT; CDR2 reads FYEKMQ (reference sequence). This CDR3 region has 16 residues. V lost 7 bases, J lost 6 bases, and 23 bases lay in between. The CDR3 region has the DNA TGTGCCAGCACCCCACCCCCAGGGAATGGAGAGGATACGCAGTATTTT. Its protein product is CASTPPPGNGEDTQYF.

This clone was detected only once. The chain has TRBV6-6 and TRBJ2-2; D may be TRBD1 (6 bases). This CDR3 has 14 amino acids. Germline V gene sequence: CDR1 MNHNY, CDR2 SVGAGI (reference sequence). Deletions cut 5 bases from V and 6 bases from J, with 13 bases between. The CDR3 DNA reads as TGTGCCAGCAGTATTGGACAGTTGGCCGGGGAGCTGTTTTTT. As protein: CASSIGQLAGELFF.

The CDR3 protein is CASSVGDGGGYEQYF. In nucleotides, the CDR3 is TGTGCCAGCAGCGTAGGGGACGGCGGGGGATACGAGCAGTACTTC. The rearrangement links TRBV9 to TRBJ2-7; 7 bases match TRBD2. CDR3 length: 15 amino acids. The V and J ends lost 0 bases and 4 bases, in that order; junction bases with no gene match: 7. Germline loops: CDR1 SGDLS, CDR2 YYNGEE.

The chain carries TRBV11-2 and TRBJ2-1; 7 bases map to TRBD2. This CDR3 comprises 15 residues. The J segment lost 3 bases and the V segment lost 1 base, leaving 3 bases of the junction unmatched. Germline values: CDR1 SGHAT, CDR2 FQNNGV. As DNA, the CDR3 is TGTGCCAGCAGCTTAGGCCGGGAGGACTACAATGAGCAGTTCTTC. Translated: CASSLGREDYNEQFF.

V gene TRBV5-4 combines with J gene TRBJ1-1, with no clear D. The ends were cut back, 4 bases at V and 7 bases at J, with 11 bases in the middle. Per germline, CDR1 SGHNT and CDR2 YYREEE (reference sequence). This CDR3 region has 12 residues. In nucleotides, the CDR3 is TGTGCCAGCAGCCCAGAGGGCTTTGAAGCTTTCTTT. The encoded protein is CASSPEGFEAFF.

The V call is TRBV29-1, the J call TRBJ2-5, with 7 bases that match TRBD1. Looked up from germline, CDR1 is SQVTM and CDR2 is ANQGSEA. This CDR3 is 12 amino acids long. DNA of the CDR3: TGCAGTACTAACCGGGGACAGGAGACCCAGTACTTC. It yields the protein CSTNRGQETQYF. The full variable domain, completed using reference TRBV29-1 and TRBJ2-5, is SAVISQKPSRDICQRGTSLTIQCQVDSQVTMMFWYRQQPGQSLTLIATANQGSEATYESGFVIDKFPISRPNLTFSTLTVSNMSPEDSSIYLCSTNRGQETQYFGPGTRLLVL.

The chain recombines TRBV19 with TRBJ2-1, with 7 nucleotides matching TRBD1. Trimming took 0 bases from V and 0 from J; bases not matched to a gene: 2. This CDR3 has 16 amino acids. CDR1 LNHDA and CDR2 SQIVND come from the germline V gene (reference sequence). The CDR3 here is CASSIEAGGSYNEQFF. The CDR3, as DNA: TGTGCCAGTAGTATAGAGGCAGGGGGCTCCTACAATGAGCAGTTCTTC.

The gene calls are TRBV18 and TRBJ1-6; 7 bases line up with TRBD1. CDR3 length: 15 amino acids. Looked up from germline, CDR1 is KGHSH and CDR2 is LQKENI. V shed 5 bases, J shed 7 bases, and the junction held 8 bases outside the gene matches. CDR3 sequence: CASSFGQATNSPLHF. CDR3 sequence (DNA): TGTGCCAGCTCATTTGGACAGGCGACAAATTCACCCCTCCACTTT. Full variable domain (outside the CDR3, taken from reference TRBV18 and TRBJ1-6): NAGVMQNPRHLVRRRGQEARLRCSPMKGHSHVYWYRQLPEEGLKFMVYLQKENIIDESGMPKERFSAEFPKEGPSILRIQQVVRGDSAAYFCASSFGQATNSPLHFGNGTRLTVT.

CDR3 DNA: TGTGCCAGCAGCCCGGACCCGAACCTAGCGCTCCAAGAGACCCAGTACTTC. Its protein product is CASSPDPNLALQETQYF. The chain combines TRBV7-2 with TRBJ2-5; weak D call: TRBD2 (6 bases). Trimming cost V 5 bases and J 1 base, with 20 bases left between them. CDR1 is SGHTA and CDR2 is FQGNSA in the germline V gene. CDR3 length equals 17 residues.

The chain uses TRBV7-9 and TRBJ2-3, with 9 bases matching TRBD1. The CDR3 spans 16 residues. Germline V gene sequence: CDR1 SEHNR, CDR2 FQNEAQ (reference sequence). V gave up 5 bases and J gave up 0 bases; unmatched junction bases: 6. The CDR3 DNA sequence: TGTGCCAGCAGCGGGGACAGGGCACCTAGCACAGATACGCAGTATTTT. Amino acid sequence: CASSGDRAPSTDTQYF.

In this sample, this clone turned up once. The junction departs from germline at one end; a sequencing error may be responsible. The rearrangement joins TRBV29-1 to TRBJ1-1, with D possibly matching TRBD1 (6 bases). CDR3 size: 13 residues. Germline V gene data show CDR1 as SQVTM and CDR2 as ANQGSEA. The CDR3 nucleotides are TGCAGCGTTAACAGGGTGGTTAACATTGAAGCTTTCTTT. This translates into CSVNRVVNIEAFF.

The chain uses TRBV10-2 and TRBJ2-7; D is ambiguous. Trimming shortened V by 3 bases and J by 2 bases, and 8 bases separated the two germline ends. CDR1 is WSHSY, CDR2 SAAADI, per germline. The CDR3 runs to 13 residues. In DNA, the CDR3 is TGCGCCAGCAGTGATGGGCAGCCCTACGAGCAGTACTTC. It yields the protein CASSDGQPYEQYF.